This T cell receptor beta chain was identified during a study of T cells in narcolepsy. Whole-study results and caveats: Healthy controls reportedly lacked the autoreactive clonotypes serially found in patients' blood.

For this clone: Its antigen remains unknown.

Only in-frame clones appear in the TCRdb table, and some are missing; sequencing was by immunoSEQ multiplex PCR. The top ten clones hold less than 1.5% of a sample with just over 40,000 clones, about 91% of them seen once. This receptor was taken from a human donor with narcolepsy. The material sequenced was CD45RA- memory CD4+ T cells from PBMCs.

CDR3 in DNA: TGTGCCAGCAGCCCAAGGCCAGACCAAGAGACCCAGTACTTC. Translating gives CASSPRPDQETQYF. The chain couples TRBV7-6 to TRBJ2-5, with D hard to call. From germline, CDR1 is SGHVS and CDR2 FNYEAQ. V was shortened by 5 bases and J by 0 bases, with 10 bases between the two germline ends. The length of the CDR3 is 14 residues.